Listed below are T cell receptor beta chains from one sample, sequenced in a study of blood T cell repertoires in COVID-19. Sequencing used immunoSEQ multiplex PCR; TCRdb keeps in-frame clones, though not all of them. The table shows around 67,000 clones, with about 80% occurring only once. The sample was peripheral blood. The receptors come from an elderly man with active COVID-19. CDR3s leave out the opening cysteine and the closing phenylalanine or tryptophan.

TRBJ2-3 TRBV7-6 ASSTSSGRIGDTQY
TRBJ2-6 TRBV19 ASSTGTPSGANVLT
TRBJ2-5 TRBV28 ASSLGRGETQY
TRBJ2-1 TRBV7-6 ASSLDPARGVGASSYNEQF
TRBJ1-1 TRBV3-1/TRBV3-2 ASSQFNRNTEAF
TRBJ2-3 TRBV11-2 ASSRIAGGTATDTQY
TRBJ2-1 TRBV19 ASSVELADSYNEQF
TRBJ2-5 TRBV9 ASSPRAGGSLETQY
TRBJ1-1 TRBV18 ASSPNRDSAF
TRBJ2-5 TRBV5-8 ASSMRQGETQY
TRBJ1-1 TRBV29-1 SVRETGDGAF
TRBJ2-2 TRBV27 ASTKGSLRGGSTGELF
TRBJ2-7 TRBV6-1 ASSEQEGSYEQY
TRBJ2-7 TRBV27 ASRQGAGSSEQY
TRBJ2-2 TRBV5-1 ASSSGTGGTGELF
TRBJ2-5 TRBV18 ASSPTGGRETQY
TRBJ1-2 TRBV27 ASTKTGQGPLTNYGYT
TRBJ2-1 TRBV6-2/TRBV6-3 ASSYGRGPF
TRBJ2-3 TRBV28 AIQGLTDTQY
TRBJ2-7 TRBV15 ATSRDRAGGYEQY
TRBJ1-3 TRBV4-1 ASSLPGDSGNTIY
TRBJ2-1 TRBV7-2 ASSLLTGDHPYNEQF
TRBJ2-1 TRBV19 ASSTLFPIPGEQF
TRBJ1-2 TRBV7-8 ASSSLGRIYGYT
TRBJ1-2 TRBV4-2 ASSPTPGIDYGYT
TRBJ2-5 TRBV5-5 ASSLMRLYGRETQY
TRBJ1-1 TRBV7-9 ASSPNRGRTEAF
TRBJ1-1 TRBV7-9 ASSTGVTEAF
TRBJ2-3 TRBV21-1 ATTPIRQGVTDTQY
TRBJ1-4 TRBV4-2 ASSQQGTGGEKLF
TRBJ2-6 TRBV3-1/TRBV3-2 ASSRSGTGRSGANVLT
TRBJ2-2 TRBV4-3 ASSLDRGRIGELF
TRBJ2-1 TRBV6-5 ASSTGLAGVNEQF
TRBJ2-1 TRBV5-1 ASSLAASGGREQF
TRBJ1-5 TRBV11-2 ASSSYSNQPQH
TRBJ2-7 TRBV28 ASSSLPTYEQY
TRBJ2-5 TRBV19 ASTRRADQETQY
TRBJ1-2 TRBV28 ASRQQDRGYT
TRBJ2-7 TRBV5-5 ASSLGPGTPTYEQY
TRBJ2-7 TRBV19 ASSPGTSATYEQY